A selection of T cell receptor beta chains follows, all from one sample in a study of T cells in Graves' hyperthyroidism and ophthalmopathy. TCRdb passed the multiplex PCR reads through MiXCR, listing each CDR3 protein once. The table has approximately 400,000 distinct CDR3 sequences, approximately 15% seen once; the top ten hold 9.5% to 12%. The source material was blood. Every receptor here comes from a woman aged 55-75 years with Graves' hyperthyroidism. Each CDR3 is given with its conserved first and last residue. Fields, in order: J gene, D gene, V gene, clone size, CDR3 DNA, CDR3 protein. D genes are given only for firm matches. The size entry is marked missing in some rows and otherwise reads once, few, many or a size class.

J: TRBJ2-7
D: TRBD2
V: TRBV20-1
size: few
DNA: TGCAGTGCTAGACGACTAGCCAACGAGCAGTACTTC
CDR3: CSARRLANEQYF

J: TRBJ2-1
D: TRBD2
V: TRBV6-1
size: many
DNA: TGTGCCAGCAGTGAAACCAGGACTAGCGGGAGGGACAATGAGCAGTTCTTC
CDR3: CASSETRTSGRDNEQFF

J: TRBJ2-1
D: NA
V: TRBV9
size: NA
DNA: TGTGCCAGCAGCGTAAGGGTTCGTTCGACGTACAATGAGCAGTTCTTC
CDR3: CASSVRVRSTYNEQFF

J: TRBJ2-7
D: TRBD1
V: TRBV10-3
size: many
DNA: TGTGCCATCAGTGGAGGGACAGAGAGCACCTACGAGCAGTACTTC
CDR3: CAISGGTESTYEQYF

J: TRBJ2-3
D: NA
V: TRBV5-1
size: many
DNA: TGCGCCAGCAGCTTGGGAAGCGGGCCTAGCACAGATACGCAGTATTTT
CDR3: CASSLGSGPSTDTQYF

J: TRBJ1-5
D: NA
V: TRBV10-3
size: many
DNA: TGTGCCATCAGTGCAAGGGTTAATCAGCCCCAGCATTTT
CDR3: CAISARVNQPQHF

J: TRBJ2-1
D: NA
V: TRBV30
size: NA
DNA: TGTGCCTGGAGTGTACGCGGTAGCGGCTCCTACAATGAGCAGTTCTTC
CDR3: CAWSVRGSGSYNEQFF

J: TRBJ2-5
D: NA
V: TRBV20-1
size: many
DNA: TGCAGTGCTAGGGGTAGGGAGACCCAGTACTTC
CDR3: CSARGRETQYF

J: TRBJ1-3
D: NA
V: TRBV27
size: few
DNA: TGTGCCAGCAGTTTATCGGGGAACTCTGGAAGCACCATATATTTT
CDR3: CASSLSGNSGSTIYF

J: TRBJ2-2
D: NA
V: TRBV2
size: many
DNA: TGTGCCAGCAGAGATGCCGGGGAGCTGTTTTTT
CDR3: CASRDAGELFF

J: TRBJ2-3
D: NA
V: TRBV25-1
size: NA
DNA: TGTGCCAGCAGCGCGCCGGTGGGTTGGGGGAAAGATACGCAGTATTTT
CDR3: CASSAPVGWGKDTQYF

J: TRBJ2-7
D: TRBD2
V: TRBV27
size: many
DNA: TGTGCCAGCAGTTTTAGCGGGAGGGCCGGGTACGAGCAGTACTTC
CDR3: CASSFSGRAGYEQYF

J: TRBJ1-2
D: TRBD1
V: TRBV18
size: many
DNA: TGTGCCAGCTCTCCCGGGACAGGGGGCGCCTTCGATGGCTACACCTTC
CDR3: CASSPGTGGAFDGYTF